This T cell receptor beta chain was observed in a study of post-analysis software for immune sequencing data (dated by TCRdb to the mid-2010s). At the level of the whole study: Relapsing-remitting, secondary progressive and progressive-relapsing multiple sclerosis were recorded as disease courses, and subtype annotation was lacking for some patients. The multiple sclerosis patient repertoires were compared with some twelve previously published healthy control repertoires from donors aged about 6 to 26 years. A subset of samples was prepared in parallel using single-end sample barcoding, then pooled and co-amplified after Illumina adapter ligation. On the study overall, not on this receptor specifically: The multiple sclerosis patient group was slightly younger than the control group. Strong co-clustering of samples prepared in the same batch was shown by direct clustering with F measure, prompting a batch-effect correction. Normalized Chao1 diversity was significantly lower in multiple sclerosis patients than controls, suggesting substantial peripheral T-cell clonal expansion. Patients showed significantly higher frequencies than controls for a few TRBV segments, among them TRBV5-6, TRBV5-1 and TRBV20-1.

This clonotype has a handful of counts. The clone's antigen remains unknown. No qualities accompany the bases; no much larger clone lies one base away. Libraries were constructed by PCR. Instrument used: Illumina HiSeq 2500. To reduce PCR and sequencing biases, unique molecular identifiers were incorporated into the TCR beta cDNA libraries. Every 1 to 10 million input T cells yielded roughly 0.5 million cDNA molecules, meaning each molecule approximated one T cell. Patient libraries were prepared and sequenced with the same protocol used for the earlier healthy control dataset. Within a given batch, samples were prepared together, multiplexed and sequenced on the same HiSeq lane. The study's processing was this. MIGEC handled the raw barcoded reads, throwing out single-read molecular identifier groups before consensus assembly and CDR3 extraction. VDJtools was used for post-analysis of the clonotype tables, with diversity normalized by down-sampling every dataset to the smallest sample size. In repertoire overlap clustering, CDR3 amino acid sequences, but not nucleotide sequences, were matched to correct batch-related cross-sample contamination. Using fastp trimming at Q25 and MiXCR clonotype assembly, TCRdb reanalyzed the public sequencing data and kept in-frame beta chains. Rows with a matching CDR3 protein are joined into one entry that keeps the most common DNA and genes. The V and J calls were not made by the authors but by TCRdb's processing. A total of about 430,000 distinct CDR3 sequences appear in this sample, about 40% of them only once. The ten top clones hold around 8% of the sample.

The germline V gene yields MGHDK for CDR1 and SYGVNS for CDR2. Measured from the cysteine to the phenylalanine, the CDR3 is 17 residues long. Only CDR3 DNA is held: 51 bases, read in frame from base 1. Germline trimming: 8 bases from V, 2 bases from J; junction bases outside gene matches: 16. TCR beta repertoires were profiled from peripheral blood of approximately 13 young patients with multiple sclerosis to demonstrate the VDJtools post-analysis software. Multiple sclerosis patients were children and adolescents aged about 6 to 16 years. This receptor was taken from a girl under 10 years old with multiple sclerosis. Sequenced material: blood. This receptor chain uses TRBV25-1 and TRBJ2-3, and 7 junction bases match TRBD1. The CDR3 protein sequence reads: CASGGSSSGGHTDTQYF. The nucleotide sequence reads as follows: TGTGCCAGCGGGGGATCTTCCTCAGGGGGTCACACAGATACGCAGTATTTT.